A selection of T cell receptor beta chains follows, all from one sample in a study of blood T cell repertoires in COVID-19. Repertoires were generated with immunoSEQ multiplex PCR, while TCRdb's copy carries only in-frame clones and drops some. The sample lists roughly 230,000 clones, 70% to 90% occurring once. Sample: PBMCs or T cells enriched from blood (not recorded which). The receptor source for this set is a woman aged 45-65 years who had been exposed to COVID-19. Each CDR3 is given with its conserved first and last residue. D genes are given only for firm matches. Size is stated for part of the rows, as once, few or many counts, or as a class when the clone is expanded.

J gene: TRBJ2-3
clone size: NA
D gene: NA
V gene: TRBV4-1
CDR3 protein: CASSQGGQTPRTDTQYF
CDR3 DNA: TGCGCCAGCAGCCAAGGGGGGCAGACACCTCGCACAGATACGCAGTATTTT

J gene: TRBJ2-1
clone size: NA
D gene: TRBD2
V gene: TRBV11-2
CDR3 protein: CASSLGWLLAGDYNEQFF
CDR3 DNA: TGTGCCAGCAGCTTAGGGTGGCTACTAGCGGGGGACTACAATGAGCAGTTCTTC

J gene: TRBJ1-1
clone size: few
D gene: TRBD1
V gene: TRBV5-1
CDR3 protein: CASSLTGGPRTEAFF
CDR3 DNA: TGCGCCAGCAGCTTGACAGGGGGCCCTCGTACTGAAGCTTTCTTT

J gene: TRBJ2-1
clone size: NA
D gene: NA
V gene: TRBV27
CDR3 protein: CASSLGLGLDNEQFF
CDR3 DNA: TGTGCCAGCAGTTTGGGCCTTGGGTTAGACAATGAGCAGTTCTTC

J gene: TRBJ2-3
clone size: NA
D gene: NA
V gene: TRBV10-3
CDR3 protein: CAIRGDGGLTDTQYF
CDR3 DNA: TGTGCCATCAGAGGCGACGGGGGGCTCACAGATACGCAGTATTTT

J gene: TRBJ2-1
clone size: NA
D gene: NA
V gene: TRBV5-1
CDR3 protein: CASSLEGDKFF
CDR3 DNA: TGCGCCAGCAGCTTGGAGGGGGACAAGTTCTTC

J gene: TRBJ2-3
clone size: NA
D gene: TRBD1
V gene: TRBV27
CDR3 protein: CASSFKGATDTQYF
CDR3 DNA: TGTGCCAGCAGTTTTAAGGGGGCCACAGATACGCAGTATTTT

J gene: TRBJ1-1
clone size: NA
D gene: NA
V gene: TRBV3-1/TRBV3-2
CDR3 protein: CASSQTPNTEAFF
CDR3 DNA: TGTGCCAGCAGCCAAACACCGAACACTGAAGCTTTCTTT

J gene: TRBJ2-7
clone size: NA
D gene: NA
V gene: TRBV6-5
CDR3 protein: CASRPTATYEQYF
CDR3 DNA: TGTGCCAGCAGGCCGACAGCGACCTACGAGCAGTACTTC

J gene: TRBJ2-7
clone size: NA
D gene: TRBD2
V gene: TRBV11-2
CDR3 protein: CASSFRPGLAGDLSYEQYF
CDR3 DNA: TGTGCCAGCAGCTTCCGCCCGGGACTAGCGGGGGACCTCTCCTACGAGCAGTACTTC

J gene: TRBJ1-3
clone size: NA
D gene: NA
V gene: TRBV7-2
CDR3 protein: CASSFGVPGNTIYF
CDR3 DNA: TGTGCCAGCAGCTTCGGGGTTCCCGGAAACACCATATATTTT

J gene: TRBJ1-1
clone size: NA
D gene: NA
V gene: TRBV15
CDR3 protein: CATSGDRIYTEAFF
CDR3 DNA: TGTGCCACCAGCGGAGACAGGATCTACACTGAAGCTTTCTTT

J gene: TRBJ1-1
clone size: NA
D gene: TRBD1
V gene: TRBV6-5
CDR3 protein: CASRGQGMNTEAFF
CDR3 DNA: TGTGCCAGCAGGGGACAGGGGATGAACACTGAAGCTTTCTTT

J gene: TRBJ1-6
clone size: NA
D gene: TRBD1
V gene: TRBV30
CDR3 protein: CASAGQGNSPLHF
CDR3 DNA: TGTGCCTCTGCGGGACAGGGGAATTCACCCCTCCACTTT

J gene: TRBJ2-4
clone size: NA
D gene: TRBD1
V gene: TRBV19
CDR3 protein: CASSIGQGLAKNIQYF
CDR3 DNA: TGTGCCAGTAGTATTGGACAGGGCCTAGCCAAAAACATTCAGTACTTC

J gene: TRBJ1-5
clone size: NA
D gene: NA
V gene: TRBV27
CDR3 protein: CASSLSANSGNQPQHF
CDR3 DNA: TGTGCCAGCAGTTTATCGGCCAATTCAGGCAATCAGCCCCAGCATTTT

J gene: TRBJ2-1
clone size: few
D gene: TRBD2
V gene: TRBV5-1
CDR3 protein: CASSVSGGAYNEQFF
CDR3 DNA: TGCGCCAGCAGCGTTAGCGGGGGGGCCTACAATGAGCAGTTCTTC

J gene: TRBJ2-1
clone size: once
D gene: NA
V gene: TRBV5-1
CDR3 protein: CASSPYLNNEQFF
CDR3 DNA: TGCGCCAGCAGCCCGTACCTAAACAATGAGCAGTTCTTC

J gene: TRBJ1-1
clone size: NA
D gene: TRBD1
V gene: TRBV5-1
CDR3 protein: CASRPGQGRVTVTEAFF
CDR3 DNA: TGCGCCAGCAGACCAGGACAGGGAAGAGTGACGGTCACTGAAGCTTTCTTT

J gene: TRBJ1-5
clone size: NA
D gene: NA
V gene: TRBV5-4
CDR3 protein: CASSLEPNQPQHF
CDR3 DNA: TGTGCCAGCAGCTTGGAGCCCAATCAGCCCCAGCATTTT

J gene: TRBJ1-1
clone size: NA
D gene: NA
V gene: TRBV9
CDR3 protein: CASSAQDLNTEAFF
CDR3 DNA: TGTGCCAGCAGCGCCCAGGACTTGAACACTGAAGCTTTCTTT

J gene: TRBJ1-1
clone size: NA
D gene: NA
V gene: TRBV4-2
CDR3 protein: CASSPTRDPNTEAFF
CDR3 DNA: TGTGCCAGCAGCCCTACCCGCGATCCAAACACTGAAGCTTTCTTT

J gene: TRBJ1-6
clone size: NA
D gene: NA
V gene: TRBV19
CDR3 protein: CASSIQKSSSPLHF
CDR3 DNA: TGTGCCAGTAGTATACAGAAAAGTTCTTCACCCCTCCACTTT

J gene: TRBJ1-1
clone size: NA
D gene: NA
V gene: TRBV11-2
CDR3 protein: CASSLGVRGDTEAFF
CDR3 DNA: TGTGCCAGCAGCTTAGGGGTTCGCGGGGACACTGAAGCTTTCTTT

J gene: TRBJ1-4
clone size: NA
D gene: TRBD1
V gene: TRBV5-4
CDR3 protein: CASSSRQGYNEKLFF
CDR3 DNA: TGTGCCAGCAGCTCCAGACAGGGCTATAATGAAAAACTGTTTTTT

J gene: TRBJ1-1
clone size: NA
D gene: TRBD1
V gene: TRBV19
CDR3 protein: CASSTGTGWAFF
CDR3 DNA: TGTGCCAGTAGTACCGGGACAGGGTGGGCTTTCTTT

J gene: TRBJ2-3
clone size: once
D gene: TRBD2
V gene: TRBV9
CDR3 protein: CASSVRTSGIGDTQYF
CDR3 DNA: TGTGCCAGCAGCGTAAGGACTAGCGGGATCGGAGATACGCAGTATTTT

J gene: TRBJ1-3
clone size: NA
D gene: TRBD1
V gene: TRBV12-5
CDR3 protein: CASGPGTVFNSGNTIYF
CDR3 DNA: TGTGCTAGTGGTCCCGGGACAGTTTTTAACTCTGGAAACACCATATATTTT